This TCR beta chain was identified in a study of blood T cell repertoires in COVID-19. As for the study in general: Sample material is recorded as cDNA or gDNA derived from T cells, B-cell-depleted T cells, or PBMCs.

This table comes from immunoSEQ multiplex PCR, and its TCRdb copy is limited to in-frame clones, with some not included. Here the sample spans roughly 520,000 clones, 85% to 90% being singletons. The CDR3 covers 18 residues. The V segment lost 3 bases and the J segment 7 bases; nucleotides outside the gene matches: 15. Germline loops: CDR1 SGHTS, CDR2 YDEGEE. This clonotype was sampled from a woman aged 40 to 49 who had recovered from COVID-19. Sequences were obtained from PBMCs or T cells enriched from blood (not recorded which). J is TRBJ2-1 and V is TRBV5-8, with 11 bases aligning to TRBD2. In DNA, the CDR3 is TGTGCCAGCAGCTCCCCCGGGACTAGCGGCGGAGCTGAGAATGAGCAGTTCTTC. Protein: CASSSPGTSGGAENEQFF.